Included here is one T cell receptor beta chain sequence, with context. Antigen: not known. This record comes from a study of cytomegalovirus exposure and HLA in healthy donors. Looking at the study overall: The same platform used for the 500 to 850 first-cohort repertoires was also used for the 100 to 150 validation repertoires, as a later analysis reported.

Produced via immunoSEQ multiplex PCR; TCRdb's table is partial and in-frame only. The sample lists over 120,000 clones; about 88% were seen once. The CDR3 loop spans 16 amino acids. CDR1 and CDR2 from the germline V gene are SGHRS and YFSETQ. The V gene lost 4 bases and the J gene lost 4 bases, with 17 bases spanning the gap. Regarding the study as a whole: It was found in a later analysis that first-cohort TCR clusters tended to co-occur in the 120 validation repertoires. It was confirmed in vitro that three of the CMV-associated chains were specific for CMV antigens.

The J gene is TRBJ2-2, the V gene TRBV5-1, with D possibly matching TRBD2 (6 bases). What was sequenced was PBMCs. This clonotype originated in a woman younger than 30 in good health and CMV-seropositive. CDR3 sequence reads: CASSGTPLLGTGELFF. The CDR3, as DNA: TGCGCCAGCAGCGGGACTCCCCTGTTAGGCACCGGGGAGCTGTTTTTT.